One and the same sample provided the 9 T cell receptor beta chains below, sequenced in a study of cytomegalovirus exposure and HLA in healthy donors (dated by TCRdb to the late 2010s). Library creation used the immunoSEQ multiplex PCR assay. For the multiplex PCR, a mixture combining 60 forward primers for TCR Vbeta segments and 13 reverse primers for TCR Jbeta segments was used. The table was pulled from immuneACCESS by TCRdb, which kept in-frame rearrangements only. Such tables lose some clones; where checked, under half of the loss comes from unresolved V genes, and the rest has no known cause. The sample table shows under 90,000 clones, and approximately 69% are seen once. The ten largest clones represent 9.1% of the sample. Sequences were obtained from PBMCs. The receptors were sampled from a man aged 35 to 55 in good health and CMV-seropositive.

The V and J genes are TRBV6-4 and TRBJ1-1, with unresolved D. The CDR3 has 13 residues. The V gene lost 4 bases and the J gene lost 3 bases, with 9 bases spanning the gap. Germline V lookup: CDR1 MRHNA, CDR2 SNTAGT. Here the CDR3 reads CASSAAGHTEAFF. CDR3 DNA sequence: TGTGCCAGCAGTGCGGCGGGCCACACTGAAGCTTTCTTT.

The V gene is TRBV15, the J gene TRBJ2-7, with D maybe TRBD2 (5 bases). CDR1 is LNHNV, CDR2 YYDKDF, per germline (reference sequence). Trimming removed 0 bases at V and 5 bases at J, with 11 bases between. The CDR3 sequence is 14 residues long. The CDR3 nucleotides are TGTGCCACCAGCAGAGATCGGGGAAGCCACGAGCAGTACTTC. It codes for CATSRDRGSHEQYF. Drawing the rest from reference TRBV15 and TRBJ2-7, the complete variable domain is DAMVIQNPRYQVTQFGKPVTLSCSQTLNHNVMYWYQQKSSQAPKLLFHYYDKDFNNEADTPDNFQSRRPNTSFCFLDIRSPGLGDTAMYLCATSRDRGSHEQYFGPGTRLTVT.

The rearrangement joins TRBV15 to TRBJ1-5; D ambiguous. The CDR3 has 15 residues. Trimming stripped 0 bases from V and 4 bases from J, with 10 bases between. The V gene's germline CDR1 is LNHNV and CDR2 YYDKDF (reference sequence). The CDR3 DNA sequence: TGTGCCACCAGCAGAGATAGGCGGAGAAATCAGCCCCAGCATTTT. Its translation is CATSRDRRRNQPQHF.

The rearrangement links TRBV6-4 to TRBJ2-3; 8 nucleotides line up with TRBD2. Per the germline V gene, CDR1 is MRHNA and CDR2 is SNTAGT. The V and J ends lost 6 bases and 2 bases, in that order; junction bases with no gene match: 1. The CDR3 length is 13 residues. DNA of the CDR3: TGTGCCAGCAGCGGGGGGGCCACAGATACGCAGTATTTT. Translation gives CASSGGATDTQYF.

This clone was picked up one time. This chain connects TRBV20-1 to TRBJ1-2, with D perhaps TRBD1 (5 bases). Germline-derived CDR1 and CDR2 are DFQATT and SNEGSKA (reference sequence). Trimming removed 8 bases from V and 8 bases from J, with 15 bases in between. The CDR3 has 11 amino acids. The CDR3 loop is CSSLIQGGYTF. CDR3 coding DNA: TGCAGTTCCTTGATCCAGGGAGGCTACACCTTC.

The V call is TRBV2, the J call TRBJ1-4; D is possibly TRBD1 (5 bases). There are 14 residues in the CDR3. Trimming shortened V by 7 bases and J by 4 bases, and 13 bases separated the two germline ends. From germline, CDR1 is SNHLY and CDR2 FYNNEI. For the CDR3, the DNA is TGTGCCAGCAATAACGGGGGTATTAATGAAAAACTGTTTTTT. It encodes CASNNGGINEKLFF.

This chain connects TRBV19 to TRBJ2-2; TRBD1 matches at 7 bases. Looked up from germline, CDR1 is LNHDA and CDR2 is SQIVND (reference sequence). With 6 bases clipped from V and 1 base from J, the junction kept 2 bases outside the gene matches. This CDR3 region has 14 residues. In DNA form, the CDR3 reads TGTGCCAGTAGAAGGGACAGGAACACCGGGGAGCTGTTTTTT. Residues: CASRRDRNTGELFF.

The chain carries TRBV4-1 and TRBJ2-3; a weak D match, TRBD2 (6 bases). Between the trimmed V and J ends, which lost 0 bases and 5 bases, there was a span of 12 bases. Germline loops: CDR1 MGHRA, CDR2 YSYEKL. CDR3 length: 15 amino acids. CDR3 sequence reads: CASSQEGRGVDTQYF. CDR3 sequence (DNA): TGCGCCAGCAGCCAAGAGGGGCGGGGCGTAGATACGCAGTATTTT.

This clone was seen a few times. V is TRBV6-1 and J is TRBJ2-7; TRBD1 aligns across 9 bases. The CDR3 consists of 14 residues. Germline assignment: CDR1 MNHNS and CDR2 SASEGT. The junction had 5 bases not matched to a gene; V was cut back by 5 bases and J by 3 bases. The DNA of the CDR3 is TGTGCCAGCAGTCCGGGACAGGGTCGCTACGAGCAGTACTTC. It translates to CASSPGQGRYEQYF.